This T cell receptor beta chain comes out of a study of OX40 agonist ivuxolimab in advanced cancers. In the study overall: A partial response was reached by three patients: one with hepatocellular carcinoma and two with cutaneous melanoma. General study results and limits: The antigen specificity of the peripheral T cells (those that were expanded) was not determined. The 0.1-3.0 mg/kg partial responders had among the lowest clonal expansion. At 0.1 to 3.0 mg/kg and by week 6, clonal expansion occurred in CD4+ and CD8+ blood T cells.

The assay was immunoSEQ multiplex PCR, and TCRdb's table has in-frame clones only and misses some. Of some 41,000 clones in the sample, roughly 86% were seen once. Comments on this clone: Its specificity is not known.

V lost 4 bases and J 0 bases, leaving 10 bases between the germline ends. Germline V lookup: CDR1 ENHRY, CDR2 SYGVKD. The CDR3 consists of 14 residues. This sample comprised CD4+ or CD8+ T cells sorted from blood, obtained in a trial of the OX40 agonist ivuxolimab. The receptor comes from an adult with an advanced solid tumor such as melanoma, head and neck, liver or kidney cancer. The chain employs TRBV10-3 and TRBJ2-7; D possibly corresponds to TRBD1 (5 bases). The CDR3 loop reads CAISVTGLSYEQYF. The CDR3 DNA sequence: TGTGCCATCAGTGTAACAGGCCTCTCCTACGAGCAGTACTTC.